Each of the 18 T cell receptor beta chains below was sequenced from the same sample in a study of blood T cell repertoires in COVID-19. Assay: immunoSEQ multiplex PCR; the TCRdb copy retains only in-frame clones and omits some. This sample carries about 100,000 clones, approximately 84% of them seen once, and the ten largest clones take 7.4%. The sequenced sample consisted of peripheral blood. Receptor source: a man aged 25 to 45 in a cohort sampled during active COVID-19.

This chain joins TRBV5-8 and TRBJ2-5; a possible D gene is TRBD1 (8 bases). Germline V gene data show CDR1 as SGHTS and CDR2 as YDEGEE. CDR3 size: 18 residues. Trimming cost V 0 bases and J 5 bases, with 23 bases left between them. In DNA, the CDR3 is TGTGCCAGCAGCTTGGGTGGACAGGGATCGGGAGGACGGGAGACCCAGTACTTC. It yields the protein CASSLGGQGSGGRETQYF.

CDR3 sequence: CASSTLGTSQETQYF. CDR3 sequence (DNA): TGTGCCAGTAGTACCCTTGGGACTAGCCAAGAGACCCAGTACTTC. V gene TRBV19 combines with J gene TRBJ2-5, with 8 bases matching TRBD2. This CDR3 comprises 15 residues. Germline lookup yields CDR1 LNHDA and CDR2 SQIVND (reference sequence). V trimming: 4 bases; J trimming: 1 base; junction bases outside the gene matches: 5.

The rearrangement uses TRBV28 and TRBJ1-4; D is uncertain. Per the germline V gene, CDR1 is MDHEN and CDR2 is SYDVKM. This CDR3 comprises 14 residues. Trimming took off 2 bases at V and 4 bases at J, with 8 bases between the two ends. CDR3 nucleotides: TGTGCCAGCAGTTTAGACGGGGTTAATGAAAAACTGTTTTTT. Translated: CASSLDGVNEKLFF.

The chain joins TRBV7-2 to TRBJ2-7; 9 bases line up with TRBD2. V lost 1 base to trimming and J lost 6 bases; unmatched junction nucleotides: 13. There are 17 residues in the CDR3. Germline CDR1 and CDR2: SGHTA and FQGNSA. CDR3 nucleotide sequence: TGTGCCAGCAGCTTAGTGAGATTAGCGGGGGCGAGGTCCGAGCAGTACTTC. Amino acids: CASSLVRLAGARSEQYF.

This CDR3 reads CASSTASNEKLFF. The CDR3 bases are TGTGCCAGCAGCACAGCATCTAATGAAAAACTGTTTTTT. This sequence joins TRBV11-2 and TRBJ1-4, with D unresolved. This CDR3 is built from 13 residues. The V gene's germline CDR1 is SGHAT and CDR2 FQNNGV. Trimming pared 5 bases from V and 3 bases from J, leaving 7 bases between. Full variable domain (remainder filled in from reference TRBV11-2 and TRBJ1-4): EAGVAQSPRYKIIEKRQSVAFWCNPISGHATLYWYQQILGQGPKLLIQFQNNGVVDDSQLPKDRFSAERLKGVDSTLKIQPAKLEDSAVYLCASSTASNEKLFFGSGTQLSVL.

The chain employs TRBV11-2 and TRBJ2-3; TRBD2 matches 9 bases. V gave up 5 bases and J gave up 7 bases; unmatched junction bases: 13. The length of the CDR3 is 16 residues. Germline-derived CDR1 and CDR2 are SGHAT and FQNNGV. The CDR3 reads CASSPPGLAILYTQYF. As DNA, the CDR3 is TGTGCCAGCAGCCCACCGGGACTAGCCATTCTGTATACGCAGTATTTT.

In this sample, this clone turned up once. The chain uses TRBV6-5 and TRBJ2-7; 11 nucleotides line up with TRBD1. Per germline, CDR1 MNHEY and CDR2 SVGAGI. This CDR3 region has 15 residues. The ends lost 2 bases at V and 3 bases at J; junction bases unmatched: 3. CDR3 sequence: CASSYAGTGGYEQYF. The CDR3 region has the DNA TGTGCCAGCAGTTACGCCGGGACAGGGGGCTACGAGCAGTACTTC.

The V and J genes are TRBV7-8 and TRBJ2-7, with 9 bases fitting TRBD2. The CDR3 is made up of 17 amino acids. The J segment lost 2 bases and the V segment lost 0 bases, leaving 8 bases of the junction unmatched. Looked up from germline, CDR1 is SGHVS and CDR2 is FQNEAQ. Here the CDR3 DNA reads TGTGCCAGCAGCTTAGCGCAGCCGGCGGGGGGGCCCTACGAGCAGTACTTC. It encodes CASSLAQPAGGPYEQYF.

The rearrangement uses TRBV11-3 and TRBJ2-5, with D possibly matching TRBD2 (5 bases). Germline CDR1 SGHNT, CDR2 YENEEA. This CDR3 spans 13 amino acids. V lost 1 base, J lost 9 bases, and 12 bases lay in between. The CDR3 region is CASSLVYQEAQYF. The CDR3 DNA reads TGTGCCAGCAGCTTAGTCTATCAGGAGGCCCAGTACTTC.

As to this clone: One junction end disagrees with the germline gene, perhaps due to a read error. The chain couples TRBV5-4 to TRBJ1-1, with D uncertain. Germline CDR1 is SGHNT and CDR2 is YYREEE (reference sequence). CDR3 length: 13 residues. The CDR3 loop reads CASSLGGNAEAFF. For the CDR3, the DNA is TGTGCCAGCAGCTTGGGAGGGAACGCTGAAGCTTTCTTT.

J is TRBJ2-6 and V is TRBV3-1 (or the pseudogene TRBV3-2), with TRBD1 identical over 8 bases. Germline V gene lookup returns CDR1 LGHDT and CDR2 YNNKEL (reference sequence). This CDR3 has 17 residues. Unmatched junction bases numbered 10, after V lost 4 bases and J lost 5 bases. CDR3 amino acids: CASSLLDRGERANVLTF. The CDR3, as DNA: TGTGCCAGCAGCCTTCTTGACAGGGGAGAACGGGCCAACGTCCTGACTTTC.

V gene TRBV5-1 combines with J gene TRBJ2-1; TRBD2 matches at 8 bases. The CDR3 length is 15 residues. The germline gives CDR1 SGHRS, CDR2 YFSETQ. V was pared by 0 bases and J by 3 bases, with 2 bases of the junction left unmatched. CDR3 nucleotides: TGCGCCAGCAGCTTGGCAGCGGGGGACTACAATGAGCAGTTCTTC. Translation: CASSLAAGDYNEQFF. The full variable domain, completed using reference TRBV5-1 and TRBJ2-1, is KAGVTQTPRYLIKTRGQQVTLSCSPISGHRSVSWYQQTPGQGLQFLFEYFSETQRNKGNFPGRFSGRQFSNSRSEMNVSTLELGDSALYLCASSLAAGDYNEQFFGPGTRLTVL.

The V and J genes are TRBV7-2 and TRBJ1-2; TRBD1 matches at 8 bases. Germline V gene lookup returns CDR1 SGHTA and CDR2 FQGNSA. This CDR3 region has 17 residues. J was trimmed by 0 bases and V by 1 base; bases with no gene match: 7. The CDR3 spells CASSLVGQGIANYGYTF. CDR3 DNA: TGTGCCAGCAGCTTAGTCGGACAGGGAATCGCTAACTATGGCTACACCTTC.

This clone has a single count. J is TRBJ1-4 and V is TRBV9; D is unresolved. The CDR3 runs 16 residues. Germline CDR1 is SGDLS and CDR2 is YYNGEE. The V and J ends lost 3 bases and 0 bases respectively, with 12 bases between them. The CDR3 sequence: CASSGPGKTTNEKLFF. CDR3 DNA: TGTGCCAGCAGCGGTCCGGGGAAAACAACTAATGAAAAACTGTTTTTT.

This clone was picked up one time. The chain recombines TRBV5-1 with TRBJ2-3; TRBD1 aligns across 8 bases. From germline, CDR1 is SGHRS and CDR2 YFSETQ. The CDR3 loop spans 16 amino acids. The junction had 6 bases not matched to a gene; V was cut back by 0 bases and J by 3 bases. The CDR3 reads CASSLVGQVATDTQYF. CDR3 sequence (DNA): TGCGCCAGCAGCTTGGTGGGACAGGTCGCAACAGATACGCAGTATTTT.

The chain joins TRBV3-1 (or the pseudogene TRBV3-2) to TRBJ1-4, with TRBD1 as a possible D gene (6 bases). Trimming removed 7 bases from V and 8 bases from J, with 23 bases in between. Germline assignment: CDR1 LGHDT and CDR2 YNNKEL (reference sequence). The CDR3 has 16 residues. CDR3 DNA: TGTGCCAGCAACTCGAACAAGCAGGGGAGGGGAGAAAAACTGTTTTTT. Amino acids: CASNSNKQGRGEKLFF.

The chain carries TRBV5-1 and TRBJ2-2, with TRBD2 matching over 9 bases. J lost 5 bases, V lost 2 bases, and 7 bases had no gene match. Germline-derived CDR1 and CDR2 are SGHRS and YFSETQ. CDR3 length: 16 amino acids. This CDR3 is CASSLPRGGSTGELFF. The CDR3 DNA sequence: TGCGCCAGCAGCTTACCGCGGGGGGGCAGTACCGGGGAGCTGTTTTTT.

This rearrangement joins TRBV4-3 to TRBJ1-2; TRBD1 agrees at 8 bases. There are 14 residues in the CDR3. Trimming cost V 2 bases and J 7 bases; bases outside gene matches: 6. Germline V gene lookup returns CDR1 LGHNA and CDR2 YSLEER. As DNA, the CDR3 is TGCGCCAGCAGCCAAACCCCAGGACAGGGTGGCTACACCTTC. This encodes CASSQTPGQGGYTF.